The present T cell receptor (beta chain) was sequenced within a study of blood T cells in healthy people across ages. At the level of the study: The template switching approach captured approximately one barcoded beta molecule for every two T cells.

Then a second PCR, running about 6 to 12 cycles, was carried out with a sample-barcoded 5' primer and a J-beta primer mix. TCRdb recomputed calls from the 5' RACE reads with MiXCR, one row per CDR3 protein. The sample has about 1.1 million distinct CDR3 sequences; roughly two fifths are singletons. Each donor gave approximately 9.7 milliliters of peripheral blood. Comment on this clonotype: A read error may be the cause here, since a much bigger clone is one base away.

The CDR3 consists of 17 residues. Germline CDR1 SGHTA, CDR2 FQGNSA. Sequencing was done on a sample of blood. The receptor was derived from a man aged 18 to 30 in good health. The chain combines TRBV7-2 with TRBJ2-1; D is tentatively TRBD1 or TRBD2 (5 bases each). Here the CDR3 reads CASSLARPGSSYNGQFF. The CDR3 region has the DNA TGTGCCAGCAGCTTAGCGCGGCCAGGGAGCTCCTACAATGGGCAGTTCTTC.